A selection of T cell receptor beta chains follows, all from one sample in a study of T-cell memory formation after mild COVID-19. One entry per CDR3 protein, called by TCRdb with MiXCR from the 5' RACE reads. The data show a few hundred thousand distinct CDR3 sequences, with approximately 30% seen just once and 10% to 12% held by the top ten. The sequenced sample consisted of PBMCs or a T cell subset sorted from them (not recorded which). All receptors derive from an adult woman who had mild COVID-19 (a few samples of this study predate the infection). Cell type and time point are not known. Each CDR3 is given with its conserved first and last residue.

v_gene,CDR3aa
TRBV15,CATSRGDGSNEKLFF
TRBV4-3,CASSQDSRSYGIGNEQFF
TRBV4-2,CASSQGPTRSGANVLTF
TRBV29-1,CSVQGTVETQYF
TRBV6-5,CASSVEIYNEQFF
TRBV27,CASSETGGPQPQHF
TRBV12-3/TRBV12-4,CASSLAGPGGELFF
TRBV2,CASSPDGVQTQYF
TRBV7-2,CASSLALNSYGYTF
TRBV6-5,CASSPQAREQYF
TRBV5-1,CASSTSGQGSTGELFF
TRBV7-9,CAVRSNTGELFF
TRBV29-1,CSVDPGTGSSYEQYF
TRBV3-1,CASSLQGPYGYTF
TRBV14,CASSPTAYEQYF
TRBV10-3,CAISDLTGRTYNEQFF
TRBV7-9,CASSPNYSNQPQHF
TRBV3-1,CASSQASGLGTDTQYF
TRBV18,CASSPLKWNTEAFF
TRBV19,CASSIGDLLAPGELFF
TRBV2,CASRRLAGNTDTQYF